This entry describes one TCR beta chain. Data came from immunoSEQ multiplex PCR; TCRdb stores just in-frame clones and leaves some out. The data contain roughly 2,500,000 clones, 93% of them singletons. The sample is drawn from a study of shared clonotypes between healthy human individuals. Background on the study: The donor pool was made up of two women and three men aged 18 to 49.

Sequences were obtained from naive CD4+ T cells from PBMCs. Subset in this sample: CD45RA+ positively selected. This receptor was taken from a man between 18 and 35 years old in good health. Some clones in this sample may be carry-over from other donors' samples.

The CDR3 DNA reads as TGTGCCAGCTCTAATACTGGCACGAGGGGAAACTATGGCTACACCTTC. Translation: CASSNTGTRGNYGYTF. The chain recombines TRBV18 with TRBJ1-2, with D possibly TRBD1 on 5 matching bases. Trimming removed 6 bases at V and 2 bases at J, with 19 bases between. This CDR3 region has 16 residues. Looked up from germline, CDR1 is KGHSH and CDR2 is LQKENI. Drawing the rest from reference TRBV18 and TRBJ1-2, the complete variable domain is NAGVMQNPRHLVRRRGQEARLRCSPMKGHSHVYWYRQLPEEGLKFMVYLQKENIIDESGMPKERFSAEFPKEGPSILRIQQVVRGDSAAYFCASSNTGTRGNYGYTFGSGTRLTVV.